The rows below give T cell receptor beta chains drawn from one sample of a study of CD8 T cells in Susac syndrome. One entry per CDR3 protein results from TCRdb running MiXCR on the immunoSEQ multiplex PCR reads. The sample holds about 440,000 distinct CDR3 sequences, 75% to 90% seen once. Sequencing was carried out using CD8+ T cells from PBMCs. The receptors were sampled from a human donor with multiple sclerosis. Each CDR3 is given without its conserved first and last residue. Size is omitted from some rows. Given values are once, few, many or a class for expanded clones.

V	size	CDR3
TRBV30	NA	AWSVGTGPF
TRBV9	NA	ASSVEGNEKLF
TRBV12-3/TRBV12-4	NA	ATVGRNRNEQF
TRBV7-6	NA	ASSPQTGYYGYT
TRBV7-9	NA	ASSLAGGAKF
TRBV20-1	NA	SAGIEKRGHTGELF
TRBV11-2	NA	ASSPWTDQETQY
TRBV6-1	once	ASSQTTGPVNYGYT
TRBV27	NA	ASTSYSAGYEQY
TRBV19	NA	ASSKLPGDPVRAGELF
TRBV27	NA	ASSLLIGPNGQF
TRBV4-1	NA	ASSHPRGGLTTNEKLF
TRBV5-1	NA	ASRRGEGSTEAF
TRBV6-2/TRBV6-3	NA	ASIPTENTEAF
TRBV6-1	NA	ASSIRQAYNEQF
TRBV7-3	NA	ASSHLLFYGYT
TRBV7-8	NA	ASSLRRDRVYNEQF
TRBV12-3/TRBV12-4	NA	ASSLLAPGTGHGKGYT
TRBV7-6	NA	ASSLEAGEYQETQY
TRBV7-9	NA	ASSFSRQRSYNEQF
TRBV5-1	NA	ASSLYSVTDNNEQF
TRBV14	NA	ASSTPGQWEHNSPLH
TRBV7-2	few	ASSFSGDEQY
TRBV7-9	NA	ASSLTSLNYGYT
TRBV20-1	NA	SARTTDSYEQY
TRBV29-1	NA	SVIGGIGELF
TRBV4-1	NA	ASSQEVRYPSYEQY
TRBV5-4	NA	ASSFPGQGARETQY
TRBV7-9	NA	ASSLAEGQHGNTIY
TRBV10-3	NA	AIRTNIDPNTEAF
TRBV20-1	NA	SATPVNTGELF
TRBV9	NA	ASSVAGADTDTQY
TRBV27	NA	ASTPGGAGQPQH
TRBV2	NA	ASSDPRQGASNQPQH
TRBV30	NA	AWSGRSLGEAF
TRBV28	NA	ASSPVAGGPSSEQF
TRBV4-1	NA	ASSPYADRAETQY
TRBV5-1	NA	ASSLVTGGELNYGYT
TRBV19	NA	ASSLWTVEWGNQPQH
TRBV12-3/TRBV12-4	NA	ASSPRTGSTEAF
TRBV7-2	NA	ASSLDPVTSLETQY
TRBV12-3/TRBV12-4	NA	ASRTGSETI
TRBV13	few	ASSSDRGSDEQY
TRBV5-1	few	ASGDGTSGSHEQF
TRBV6-4	NA	ASRGDREENTEAF
TRBV27	NA	ASSLIVGSYNSPLH
TRBV2	NA	ASSAFGGLGREEQY
TRBV30	NA	AWNALDTEAF